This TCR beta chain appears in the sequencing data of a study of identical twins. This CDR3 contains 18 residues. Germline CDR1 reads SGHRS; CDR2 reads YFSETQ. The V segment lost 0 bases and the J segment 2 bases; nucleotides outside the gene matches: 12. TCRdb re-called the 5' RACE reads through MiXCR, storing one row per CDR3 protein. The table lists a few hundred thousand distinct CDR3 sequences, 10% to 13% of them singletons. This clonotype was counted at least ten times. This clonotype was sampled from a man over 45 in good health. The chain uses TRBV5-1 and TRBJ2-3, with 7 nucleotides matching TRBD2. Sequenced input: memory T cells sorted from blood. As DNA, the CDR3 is TGCGCCAGCAGCTTGGAACAGACTGGGGGGGGTAACACAGATACGCAGTATTTT. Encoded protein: CASSLEQTGGGNTDTQYF.